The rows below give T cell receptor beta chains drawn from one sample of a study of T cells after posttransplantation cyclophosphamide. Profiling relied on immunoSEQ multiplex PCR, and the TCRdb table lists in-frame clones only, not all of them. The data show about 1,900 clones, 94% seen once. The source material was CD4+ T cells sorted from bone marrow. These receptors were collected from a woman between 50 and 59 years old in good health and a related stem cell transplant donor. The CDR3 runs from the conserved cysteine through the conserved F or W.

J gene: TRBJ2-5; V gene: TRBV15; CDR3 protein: CATSRSQATETQYF
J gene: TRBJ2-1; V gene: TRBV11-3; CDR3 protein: CASSLWISGRSYNEQFF
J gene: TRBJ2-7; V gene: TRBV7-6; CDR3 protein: CASSLAPGLAYEQYF
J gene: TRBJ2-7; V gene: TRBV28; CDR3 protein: CASSLGRGRGELHEQYF
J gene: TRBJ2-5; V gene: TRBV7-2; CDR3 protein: CASRNGLVGGGETQYF
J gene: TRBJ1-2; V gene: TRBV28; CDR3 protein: CASSLQGAWDYGYTF
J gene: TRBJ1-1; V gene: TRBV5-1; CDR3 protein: CASSLGQAFLSSEAFF
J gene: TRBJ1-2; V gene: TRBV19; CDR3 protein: CASSIPDRVWYGYTF
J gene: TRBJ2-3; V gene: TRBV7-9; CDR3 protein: CASSSGRAVSTDTQYF
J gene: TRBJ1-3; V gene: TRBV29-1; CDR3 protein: CSAGTGFSGNTIYF
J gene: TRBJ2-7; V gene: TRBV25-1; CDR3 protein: CASSGIGVHEQYF
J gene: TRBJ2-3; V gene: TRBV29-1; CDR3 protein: CSVPTLAEFTDTQYF
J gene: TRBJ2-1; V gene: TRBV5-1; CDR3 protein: CASSLVTSGRVVDNEQFF
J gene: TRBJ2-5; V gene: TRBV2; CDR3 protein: CASRSGRSETQYF
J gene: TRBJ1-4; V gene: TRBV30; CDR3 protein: CACPQRFGGKLFF
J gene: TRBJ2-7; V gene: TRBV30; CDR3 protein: CAWSVQDRNYEQYF
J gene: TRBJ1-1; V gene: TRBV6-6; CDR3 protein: CASTREGTVEAFF
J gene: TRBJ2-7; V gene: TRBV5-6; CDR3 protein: CASSADRALSYEQYF
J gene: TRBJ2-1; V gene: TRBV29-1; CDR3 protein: CSVSQGDTYNEQFF
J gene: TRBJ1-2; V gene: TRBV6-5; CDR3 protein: CASSSRTGGGYGYTF
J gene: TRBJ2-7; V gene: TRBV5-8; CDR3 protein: CASSHTGTSSYEQYF
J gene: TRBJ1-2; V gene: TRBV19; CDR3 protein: CASSPGTGGISVGYGYTF
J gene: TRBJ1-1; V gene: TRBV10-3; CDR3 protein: CAISEITGEAEAFF